This entry is about one T cell receptor (beta chain). The sample is drawn from a study of blood T cell repertoires in COVID-19. The method was immunoSEQ multiplex PCR; TCRdb's version includes in-frame clones alone and lacks a portion of them. Of some 120,000 clones listed, 70% to 80% are singletons. The CDR3 spans 16 residues. CDR1 is SGHTA, CDR2 FQGTGA, per germline. The V end was cut by 5 bases, the J end by 3 bases, with 16 bases between. Material: peripheral blood. This TCR was sampled from a human donor in a cohort sampled during active COVID-19. The chain combines TRBV7-3 with TRBJ2-2, with D perhaps matching TRBD1 (6 bases). For the CDR3, the DNA is TGTGCCAGCAGCCCGTACAGGGCGGGCGACACCGGGGAGCTGTTTTTT. Amino acids: CASSPYRAGDTGELFF.